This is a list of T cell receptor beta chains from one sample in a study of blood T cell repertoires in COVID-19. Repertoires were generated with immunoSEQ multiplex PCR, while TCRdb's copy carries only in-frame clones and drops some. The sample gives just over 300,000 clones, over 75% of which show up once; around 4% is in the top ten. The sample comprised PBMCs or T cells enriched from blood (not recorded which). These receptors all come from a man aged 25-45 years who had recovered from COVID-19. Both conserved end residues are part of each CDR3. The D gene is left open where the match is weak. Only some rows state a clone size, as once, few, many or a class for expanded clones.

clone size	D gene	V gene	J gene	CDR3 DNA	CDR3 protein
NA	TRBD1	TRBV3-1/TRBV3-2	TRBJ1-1	TGTGCCAGCAGCCCAAGGACAGGCGAGACTGAAGCTTTCTTT	CASSPRTGETEAFF
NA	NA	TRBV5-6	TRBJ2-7	TGTGCCAGCAGCTTCCCCGGGGGCTACGAGCAGTACTTC	CASSFPGGYEQYF
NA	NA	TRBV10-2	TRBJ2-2	TGCGCCAGCAAACCCTCGGGGTACACCGGGGAGCTGTTTTTT	CASKPSGYTGELFF
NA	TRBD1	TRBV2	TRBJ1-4	TGTGCCAGCAGACGGACAGGGGGCGCGGGAGAAAAACTGTTTTTT	CASRRTGGAGEKLFF
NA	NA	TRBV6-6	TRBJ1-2	TGTGCCAGCAGTTACTCGGCAGGGCAGGGCTATGGCTACACCTTC	CASSYSAGQGYGYTF
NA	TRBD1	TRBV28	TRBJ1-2	TGTGCCAGCAGTTTGACAGGGGGGCTGCACTATGGCTACACCTTC	CASSLTGGLHYGYTF
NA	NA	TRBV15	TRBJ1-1	TGTGCCACCAGCCCTGGACTATTAGCTTTCTTT	CATSPGLLAFF
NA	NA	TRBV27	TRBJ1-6	TGTGCCAGCAGTTTTGACCGACAGGCCCCCACTTCACCCCTCCACTTT	CASSFDRQAPTSPLHF
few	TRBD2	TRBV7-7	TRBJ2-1	TGTGCTAGCAGCTTAGAGGCTAGCGGAACCTACAATGAGCAGTTCTTC	CASSLEASGTYNEQFF
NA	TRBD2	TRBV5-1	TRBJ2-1	TGCGCCAGCAGCTTGGCGAGCGGGGGGTACAATGAGCAGTTCTTC	CASSLASGGYNEQFF
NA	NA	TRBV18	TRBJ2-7	TGTGCCAGCTCACCACCCGGACTGGCCTACGAGCAGTACTTC	CASSPPGLAYEQYF
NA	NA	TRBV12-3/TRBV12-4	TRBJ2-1	TGTGCCAGCAGTTTATTTCAGAATGAGCAGTTCTTC	CASSLFQNEQFF
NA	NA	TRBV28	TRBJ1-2	TGTGCCAGCAGTTTAGGAGGGAACTATGGCTACACCTTC	CASSLGGNYGYTF
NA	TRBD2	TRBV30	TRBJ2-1	TGTGCCTGGAGTGGACTAGCGGTCAATGAGCAGTTCTTC	CAWSGLAVNEQFF
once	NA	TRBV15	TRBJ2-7	TGTGCCACCAGCCGGGTAGGATCCTACGAGCAGTACTTC	CATSRVGSYEQYF
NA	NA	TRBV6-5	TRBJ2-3	TGTGCCAGCAGTTACTCCGGCACAGATACGCAGTATTTT	CASSYSGTDTQYF
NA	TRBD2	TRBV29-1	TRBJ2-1	TGCAGCGTTCCCTGGACTAGCGGGGGTTATACTTACAATGAGCAGTTCTTC	CSVPWTSGGYTYNEQFF
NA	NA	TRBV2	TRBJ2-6	TGTGCCAACTCGAGGAGTGGAGGGGCCGGGGCCAACGTCCTGACTTTC	CANSRSGGAGANVLTF
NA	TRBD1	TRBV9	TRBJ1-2	TGTGCCAGCAGTGGGACAGGGGAGGGCTACACCTTC	CASSGTGEGYTF
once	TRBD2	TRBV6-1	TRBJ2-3	TGTGCCAGCAGTGAAGCTAGCGGGGGGGCCACAGATACGCAGTATTTT	CASSEASGGATDTQYF
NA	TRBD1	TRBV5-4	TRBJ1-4	TGTGCCAGCAGCTTGTCCGGGACAGTTGAAAAACTGTTTTTT	CASSLSGTVEKLFF
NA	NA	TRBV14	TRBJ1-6	TGTGCCAGCAGCCAAGTACAGGCGAATTCACCCCTCCACTTT	CASSQVQANSPLHF
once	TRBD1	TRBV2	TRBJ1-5	TGTGCCAGCAGAGCGACAGGGAATAGCAATCAGCCCCAGCATTTT	CASRATGNSNQPQHF
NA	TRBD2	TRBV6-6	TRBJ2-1	TGTGCCAGCAGTTACGGGCTAGCGGGGTACAATGAGCAGTTCTTC	CASSYGLAGYNEQFF
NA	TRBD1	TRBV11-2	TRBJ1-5	TGTGCCAGCAGCTTAGGGACAGGGGGTCATCAGCCCCAGCATTTT	CASSLGTGGHQPQHF
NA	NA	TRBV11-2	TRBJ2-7	TGTGCCAGCAGCTTTGGGACTTCGGCCTACGAGCAGTACTTC	CASSFGTSAYEQYF
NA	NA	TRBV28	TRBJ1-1	TGTGCCAGCAGTTTCTGGGACATGAACACTGAAGCTTTCTTT	CASSFWDMNTEAFF
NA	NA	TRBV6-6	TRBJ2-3	TGTGCCAGCAGTCCCGGCGGGGGCACAGATACGCAGTATTTT	CASSPGGGTDTQYF
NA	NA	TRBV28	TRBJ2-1	TGTGCCAGCAGTTTACGTAATTACAATGAGCAGTTCTTC	CASSLRNYNEQFF
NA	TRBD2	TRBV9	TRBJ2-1	TGTGCCAGCAGCGTGTTAGCGGGGGGGTTCTATGAGCAGTTCTTC	CASSVLAGGFYEQFF
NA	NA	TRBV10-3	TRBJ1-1	TGTGCCGGGGGGGGCAGGGGATACGGTGAAGCTTTCTTT	CAGGGRGYGEAFF
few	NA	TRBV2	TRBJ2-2	TGTGCCAGCAGTGCAGACCGGTGGGCGAGCCCCGGGGAGCTGTTTTTT	CASSADRWASPGELFF
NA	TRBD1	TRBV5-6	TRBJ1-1	TGTGCCAGCGGGTACAGGGGGAACACTGAAGCTTTCTTT	CASGYRGNTEAFF
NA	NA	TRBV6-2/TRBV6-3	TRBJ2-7	TGTGCCAGCAGTTACTCGCTGAGATACGAGCAGTACTTC	CASSYSLRYEQYF
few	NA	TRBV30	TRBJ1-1	TGTGCCTGGACAGGATTCGTGAACACTGAAGCTTTCTTT	CAWTGFVNTEAFF
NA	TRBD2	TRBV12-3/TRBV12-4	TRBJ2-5	TGTGCCAGCAGATTGGGGGGGATCGAGACCCAGTACTTC	CASRLGGIETQYF
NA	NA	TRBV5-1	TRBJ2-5	TGCGCCAGCAGCCTCTATCAAGAGACCCAGTACTTC	CASSLYQETQYF
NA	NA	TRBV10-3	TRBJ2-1	TGTGCCATCAGGAAAGAGTCGGTTGGCTACAATGAGCAGTTCTTC	CAIRKESVGYNEQFF
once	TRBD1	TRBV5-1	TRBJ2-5	TGCGCCAGCAGCTTCGTCCCGGGACAGGGTAGCGAGACCCAGTACTTC	CASSFVPGQGSETQYF
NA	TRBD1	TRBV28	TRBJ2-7	TGTGCCAGCAGGAACGGACAGGGTTTCTACGAGCAGTACTTC	CASRNGQGFYEQYF
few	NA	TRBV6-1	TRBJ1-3	TGTGCCAGCAGTGAAGCAGCCTCTGGAAACACCATATATTTT	CASSEAASGNTIYF
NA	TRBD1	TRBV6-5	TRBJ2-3	TGTGCCAGCAGAGGGACAGGGGCAGATACGCAGTATTTT	CASRGTGADTQYF
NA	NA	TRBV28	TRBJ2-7	TGTGCCAGCAGTTTATACGCCAGGGCGTCCTACGAGCAGTACTTC	CASSLYARASYEQYF